The clone carrying this T cell receptor (beta chain) appeared a few times. A constant-region primer primed TCR beta cDNA synthesis from roughly 500 ng of total RNA. Libraries covering TCR beta were generated through three nested multiplex PCR rounds (using a slightly modified ARM-PCR). The first two PCR rounds used TRBV1-TRBV30 primers with a Cbeta primer, roughly 10 cycles each. TCRdb reprocessed the multiplex PCR reads with MiXCR, giving one entry per CDR3 protein. Of 330,000 or so distinct CDR3 sequences listed, around 60% were seen once; the top ten hold about 6%. This sample is drawn from a study of tumor-infiltrating lymphocytes in primary liver carcinoma. For blood RNA, unsorted whole blood served as the source, and germline DNA was extracted too. CDR3 length equals 17 residues. With 0 bases removed from V and 0 bases from J, the gap between germline ends came to 12 bases. Germline CDR1 and CDR2: SGHRS and YFSETQ.

This sequence was found in a man aged 35 to 55 with primary liver carcinoma and hepatitis B virus infection. The V and J genes are TRBV5-1 and TRBJ2-2; D not resolved. Sequenced: peripheral blood. CDR3 in DNA: TGCGCCAGCAGCTTGGACCCCACTACCGCGAACACCGGGGAGCTGTTTTTT. Its protein product is CASSLDPTTANTGELFF.